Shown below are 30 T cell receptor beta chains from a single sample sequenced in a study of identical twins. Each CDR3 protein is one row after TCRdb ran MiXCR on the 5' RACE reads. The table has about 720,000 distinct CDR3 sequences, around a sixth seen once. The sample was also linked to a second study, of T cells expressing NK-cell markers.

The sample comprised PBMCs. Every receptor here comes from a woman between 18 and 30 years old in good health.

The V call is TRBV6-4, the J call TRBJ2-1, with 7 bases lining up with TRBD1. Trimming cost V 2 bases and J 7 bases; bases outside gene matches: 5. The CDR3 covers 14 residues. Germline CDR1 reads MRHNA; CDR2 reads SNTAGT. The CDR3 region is CASSDINRGNEQFF. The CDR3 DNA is TGTGCCAGCAGTGACATCAACAGGGGTAATGAGCAGTTCTTC.

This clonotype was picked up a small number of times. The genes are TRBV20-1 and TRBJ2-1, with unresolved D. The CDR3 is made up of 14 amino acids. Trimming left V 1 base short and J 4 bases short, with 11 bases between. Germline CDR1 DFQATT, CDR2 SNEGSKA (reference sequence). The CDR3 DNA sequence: TGCAGTGCTAGAGGGCCAGTCTGGTACAATGAGCAGTTCTTC. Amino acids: CSARGPVWYNEQFF.

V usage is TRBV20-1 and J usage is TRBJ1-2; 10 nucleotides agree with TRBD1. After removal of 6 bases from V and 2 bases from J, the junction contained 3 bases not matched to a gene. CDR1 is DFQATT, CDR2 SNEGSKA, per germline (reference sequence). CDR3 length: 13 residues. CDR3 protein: CSAAGQGNYGYTF. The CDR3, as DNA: TGCAGTGCCGCGGGACAGGGGAACTATGGCTACACCTTC.

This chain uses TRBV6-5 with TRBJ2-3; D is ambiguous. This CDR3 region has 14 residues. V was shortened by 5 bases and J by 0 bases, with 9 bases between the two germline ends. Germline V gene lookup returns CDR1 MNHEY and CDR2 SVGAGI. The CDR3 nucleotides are TGTGCCAGCAGTACCGAGACTAGCACAGATACGCAGTATTTT. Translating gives CASSTETSTDTQYF.

CDR3 region: CASRRTDEQYF. The CDR3 DNA sequence: TGTGCCAGCAGAAGGACAGACGAGCAGTACTTC. The chain is built from TRBV7-9 and TRBJ2-7; D perhaps matches TRBD1 (6 bases). Between the trimmed V and J ends, which lost 6 bases and 5 bases, there was a span of 8 bases. The CDR3 loop spans 11 amino acids. The V gene's germline CDR1 is SEHNR and CDR2 FQNEAQ (reference sequence).

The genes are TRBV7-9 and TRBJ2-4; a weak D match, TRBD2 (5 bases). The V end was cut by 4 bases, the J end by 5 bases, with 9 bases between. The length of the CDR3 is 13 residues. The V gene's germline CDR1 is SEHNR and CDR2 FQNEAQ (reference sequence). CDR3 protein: CASSSPGENIQYF. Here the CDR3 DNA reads TGTGCCAGCAGCTCCCCCGGGGAAAACATTCAGTACTTC.

The CDR3 DNA reads as TGTGCCAGCACCCGGGACCCGTGGGGCGAGCAGTACTTC. This codes for CASTRDPWGEQYF. The chain employs TRBV12-3 or TRBV12-4 and TRBJ2-7, with D perhaps TRBD1 or TRBD2 (5 bases each). This CDR3 has 13 residues. Trimming removed 7 bases from V and 6 bases from J, with 16 bases in between.

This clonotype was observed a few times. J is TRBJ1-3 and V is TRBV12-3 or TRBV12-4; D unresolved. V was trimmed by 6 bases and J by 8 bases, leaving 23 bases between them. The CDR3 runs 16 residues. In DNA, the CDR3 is TGTGCCAGCAGGCCTCTGATAGAAGGGAATTCGGACACCATATATTTT. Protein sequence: CASRPLIEGNSDTIYF.

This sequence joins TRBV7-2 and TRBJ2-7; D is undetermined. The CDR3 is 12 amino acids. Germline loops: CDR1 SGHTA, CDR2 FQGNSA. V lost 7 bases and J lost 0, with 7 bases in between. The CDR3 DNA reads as TGTGCCAGCACCTTGAGCTCCTACGAGCAGTACTTC. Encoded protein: CASTLSSYEQYF.

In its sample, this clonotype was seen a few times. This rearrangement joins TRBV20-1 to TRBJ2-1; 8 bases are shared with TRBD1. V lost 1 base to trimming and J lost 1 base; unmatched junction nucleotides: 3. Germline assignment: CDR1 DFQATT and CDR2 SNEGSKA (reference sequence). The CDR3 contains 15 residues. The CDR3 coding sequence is TGCAGTGCTAGAGGCACAGGGGGGTCCTACAATGAGCAGTTCTTC. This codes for CSARGTGGSYNEQFF.

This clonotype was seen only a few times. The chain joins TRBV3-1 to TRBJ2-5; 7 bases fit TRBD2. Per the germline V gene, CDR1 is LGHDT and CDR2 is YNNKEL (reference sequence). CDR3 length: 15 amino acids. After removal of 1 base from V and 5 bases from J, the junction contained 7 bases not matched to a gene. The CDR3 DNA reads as TGTGCCAGCAGCCAAGGTGGGAGGGTCAGGGAGACCCAGTACTTC. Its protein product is CASSQGGRVRETQYF.

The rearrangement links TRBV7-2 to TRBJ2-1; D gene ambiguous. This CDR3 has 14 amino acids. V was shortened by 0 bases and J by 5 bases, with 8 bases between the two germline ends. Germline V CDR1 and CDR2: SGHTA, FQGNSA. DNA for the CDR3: TGTGCCAGCAGCTTAGCTGGGATTGACAATGAGCAGTTCTTC. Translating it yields CASSLAGIDNEQFF.

The CDR3 spells CASSPPVSTDTQYF. In nucleotides, the CDR3 is TGTGCCAGCAGCCCCCCGGTTAGCACAGATACGCAGTATTTT. The gene calls are TRBV7-2 and TRBJ2-3, with D uncertain. The CDR3 contains 14 residues. The V and J ends lost 5 bases and 0 bases respectively, with 9 bases between them. Germline values: CDR1 SGHTA, CDR2 FQGNSA. The entire variable domain, with the rest obtained from reference TRBV7-2 and TRBJ2-3, is as follows: GAGVSQSPSNKVTEKGKDVELRCDPISGHTALYWYRQSLGQGLEFLIYFQGNSAPDKSGLPSDRFSAERTGGSVSTLTIQRTQQEDSAVYLCASSPPVSTDTQYFGPGTRLTVL.

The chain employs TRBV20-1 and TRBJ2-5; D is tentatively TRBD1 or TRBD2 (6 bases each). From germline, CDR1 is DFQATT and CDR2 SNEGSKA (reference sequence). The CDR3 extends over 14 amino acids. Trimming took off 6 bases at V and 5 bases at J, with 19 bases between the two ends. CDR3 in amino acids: CSASPGALGETQYF. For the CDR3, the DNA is TGCAGTGCAAGTCCGGGGGCCCTCGGGGAGACCCAGTACTTC.

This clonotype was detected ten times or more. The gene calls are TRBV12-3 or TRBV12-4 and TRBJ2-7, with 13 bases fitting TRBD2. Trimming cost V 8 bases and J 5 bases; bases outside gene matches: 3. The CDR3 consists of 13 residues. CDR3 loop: CASRTSGSNEQYF. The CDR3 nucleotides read TGTGCCAGCCGGACTAGCGGGAGCAACGAGCAGTACTTC.

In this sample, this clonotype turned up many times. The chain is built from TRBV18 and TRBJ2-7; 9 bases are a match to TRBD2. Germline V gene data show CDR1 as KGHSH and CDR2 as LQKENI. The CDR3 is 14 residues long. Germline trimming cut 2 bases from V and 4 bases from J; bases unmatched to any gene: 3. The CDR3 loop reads CASSPAGGPYEQYF. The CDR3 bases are TGTGCCAGCTCACCAGCGGGAGGGCCGTACGAGCAGTACTTC.

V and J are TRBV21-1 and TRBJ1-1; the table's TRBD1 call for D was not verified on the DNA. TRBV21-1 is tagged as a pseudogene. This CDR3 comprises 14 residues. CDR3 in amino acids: CASIRGEGNTEAFF. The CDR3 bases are TGTGCCAGCATCAGGGGCGAGGGGAACACTGAAGCTTTCTTT.

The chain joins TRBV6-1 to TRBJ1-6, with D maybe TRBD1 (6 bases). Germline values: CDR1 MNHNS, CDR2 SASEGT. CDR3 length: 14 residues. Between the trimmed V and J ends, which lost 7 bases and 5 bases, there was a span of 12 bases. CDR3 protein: CASNRYRDNSPLHF. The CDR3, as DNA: TGTGCCAGCAATAGGTACAGGGATAATTCACCCCTCCACTTT.

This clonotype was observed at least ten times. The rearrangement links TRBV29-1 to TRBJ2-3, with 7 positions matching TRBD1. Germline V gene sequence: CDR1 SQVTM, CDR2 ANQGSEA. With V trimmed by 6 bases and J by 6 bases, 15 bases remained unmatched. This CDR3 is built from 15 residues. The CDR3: CSVETGEMDWDTQYF. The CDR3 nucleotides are TGCAGCGTCGAAACAGGGGAAATGGACTGGGATACGCAGTATTTT.

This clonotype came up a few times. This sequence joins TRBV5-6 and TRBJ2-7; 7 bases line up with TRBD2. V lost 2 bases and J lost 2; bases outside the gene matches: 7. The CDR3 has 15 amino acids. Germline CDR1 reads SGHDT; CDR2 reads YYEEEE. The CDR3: CASSFGSSGPYEQYF. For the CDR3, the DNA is TGTGCCAGCAGCTTCGGGTCTAGCGGCCCCTACGAGCAGTACTTC. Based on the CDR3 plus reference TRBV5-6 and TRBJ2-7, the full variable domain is DAGVTQSPTHLIKTRGQQVTLRCSPKSGHDTVSWYQQALGQGPQFIFQYYEEEERQRGNFPDRFSGHQFPNYSSELNVNALLLGDSALYLCASSFGSSGPYEQYFGPGTRLTVT.

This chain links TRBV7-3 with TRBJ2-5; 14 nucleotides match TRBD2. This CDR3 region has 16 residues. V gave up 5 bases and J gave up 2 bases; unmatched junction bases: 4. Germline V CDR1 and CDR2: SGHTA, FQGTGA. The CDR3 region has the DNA TGTGCCAGCAGCAAGACTAGCGGGGGGGTACAAGAGACCCAGTACTTC. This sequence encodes CASSKTSGGVQETQYF.

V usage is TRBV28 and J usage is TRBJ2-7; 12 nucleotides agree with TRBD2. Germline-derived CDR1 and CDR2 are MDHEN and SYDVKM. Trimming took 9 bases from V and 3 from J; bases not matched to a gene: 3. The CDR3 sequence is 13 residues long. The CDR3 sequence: CASRTSGVYEQYF. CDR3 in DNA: TGTGCCAGTAGGACTAGCGGGGTCTACGAGCAGTACTTC.

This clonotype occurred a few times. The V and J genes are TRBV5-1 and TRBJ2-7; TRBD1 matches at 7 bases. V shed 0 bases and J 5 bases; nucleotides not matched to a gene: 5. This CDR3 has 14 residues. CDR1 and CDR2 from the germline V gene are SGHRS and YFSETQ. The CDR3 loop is CASSLEGARHEQYF. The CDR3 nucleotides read TGCGCCAGCAGCTTGGAGGGGGCTAGGCACGAGCAGTACTTC.

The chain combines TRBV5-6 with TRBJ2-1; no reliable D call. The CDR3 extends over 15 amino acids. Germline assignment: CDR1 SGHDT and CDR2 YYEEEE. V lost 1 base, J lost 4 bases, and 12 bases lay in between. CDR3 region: CASSLPDRPYNEQFF. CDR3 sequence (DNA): TGTGCCAGCAGCTTGCCGGATCGGCCTTACAATGAGCAGTTCTTC.

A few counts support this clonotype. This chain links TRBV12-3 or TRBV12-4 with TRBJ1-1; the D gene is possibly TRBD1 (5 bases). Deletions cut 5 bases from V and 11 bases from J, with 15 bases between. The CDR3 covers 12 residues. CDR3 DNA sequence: TGTGCCAGCAGTCCAACCGGGGCAAGTGCTTTCTTT. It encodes CASSPTGASAFF.

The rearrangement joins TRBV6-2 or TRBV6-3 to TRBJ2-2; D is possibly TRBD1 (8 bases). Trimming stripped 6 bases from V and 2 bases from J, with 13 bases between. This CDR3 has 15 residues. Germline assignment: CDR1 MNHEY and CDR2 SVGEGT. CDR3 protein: CASSDRGLNTGELFF. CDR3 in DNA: TGTGCCAGCAGCGACAGGGGACTAAACACCGGGGAGCTGTTTTTT.

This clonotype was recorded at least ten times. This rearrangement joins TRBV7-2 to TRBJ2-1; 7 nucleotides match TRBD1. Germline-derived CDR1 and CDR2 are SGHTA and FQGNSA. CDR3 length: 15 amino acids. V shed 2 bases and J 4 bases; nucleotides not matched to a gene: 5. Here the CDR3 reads CASSLRDREYNEQFF. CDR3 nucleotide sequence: TGTGCCAGCAGCTTACGCGACAGGGAGTACAATGAGCAGTTCTTC.

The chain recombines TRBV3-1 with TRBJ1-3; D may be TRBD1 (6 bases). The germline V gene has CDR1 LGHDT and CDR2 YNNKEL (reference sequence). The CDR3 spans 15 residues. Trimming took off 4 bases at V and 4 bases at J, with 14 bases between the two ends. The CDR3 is CASSLSGGRGNTIYF. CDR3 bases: TGTGCCAGCAGCCTCAGCGGGGGCAGAGGAAACACCATATATTTT.

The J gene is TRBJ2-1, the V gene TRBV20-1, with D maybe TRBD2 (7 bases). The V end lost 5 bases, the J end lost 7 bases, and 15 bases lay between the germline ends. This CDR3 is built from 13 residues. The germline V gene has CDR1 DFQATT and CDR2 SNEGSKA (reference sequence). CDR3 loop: CSARGRGRNEQFF. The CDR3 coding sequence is TGCAGTGCTCGGGGGAGGGGGAGAAATGAGCAGTTCTTC.

Written as DNA, the CDR3 is TGCAGTGTCGGTCGGTCTAACGAGCAGTACTTC. It codes for CSVGRSNEQYF. V and J are TRBV20-1 and TRBJ2-7; D gene ambiguous. The ends were cut back, 7 bases at V and 5 bases at J, with 12 bases in the middle. The CDR3 extends over 11 amino acids. Germline lookup yields CDR1 DFQATT and CDR2 SNEGSKA (reference sequence).